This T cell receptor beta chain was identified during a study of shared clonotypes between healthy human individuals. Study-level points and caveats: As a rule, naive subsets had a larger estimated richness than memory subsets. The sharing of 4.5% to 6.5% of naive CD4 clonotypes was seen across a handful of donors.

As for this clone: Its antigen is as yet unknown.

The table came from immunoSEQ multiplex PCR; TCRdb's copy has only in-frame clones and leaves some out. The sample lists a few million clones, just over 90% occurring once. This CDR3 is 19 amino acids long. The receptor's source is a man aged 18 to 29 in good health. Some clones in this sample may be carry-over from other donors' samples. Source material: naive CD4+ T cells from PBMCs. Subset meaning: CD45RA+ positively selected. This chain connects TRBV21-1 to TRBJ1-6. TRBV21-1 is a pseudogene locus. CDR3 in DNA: TGTGCCAGCACCCAAAGTGGGAGTCCCAGGAATTACAATAATTCACCCCTCCACTTT. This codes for CASTQSGSPRNYNNSPLHF.